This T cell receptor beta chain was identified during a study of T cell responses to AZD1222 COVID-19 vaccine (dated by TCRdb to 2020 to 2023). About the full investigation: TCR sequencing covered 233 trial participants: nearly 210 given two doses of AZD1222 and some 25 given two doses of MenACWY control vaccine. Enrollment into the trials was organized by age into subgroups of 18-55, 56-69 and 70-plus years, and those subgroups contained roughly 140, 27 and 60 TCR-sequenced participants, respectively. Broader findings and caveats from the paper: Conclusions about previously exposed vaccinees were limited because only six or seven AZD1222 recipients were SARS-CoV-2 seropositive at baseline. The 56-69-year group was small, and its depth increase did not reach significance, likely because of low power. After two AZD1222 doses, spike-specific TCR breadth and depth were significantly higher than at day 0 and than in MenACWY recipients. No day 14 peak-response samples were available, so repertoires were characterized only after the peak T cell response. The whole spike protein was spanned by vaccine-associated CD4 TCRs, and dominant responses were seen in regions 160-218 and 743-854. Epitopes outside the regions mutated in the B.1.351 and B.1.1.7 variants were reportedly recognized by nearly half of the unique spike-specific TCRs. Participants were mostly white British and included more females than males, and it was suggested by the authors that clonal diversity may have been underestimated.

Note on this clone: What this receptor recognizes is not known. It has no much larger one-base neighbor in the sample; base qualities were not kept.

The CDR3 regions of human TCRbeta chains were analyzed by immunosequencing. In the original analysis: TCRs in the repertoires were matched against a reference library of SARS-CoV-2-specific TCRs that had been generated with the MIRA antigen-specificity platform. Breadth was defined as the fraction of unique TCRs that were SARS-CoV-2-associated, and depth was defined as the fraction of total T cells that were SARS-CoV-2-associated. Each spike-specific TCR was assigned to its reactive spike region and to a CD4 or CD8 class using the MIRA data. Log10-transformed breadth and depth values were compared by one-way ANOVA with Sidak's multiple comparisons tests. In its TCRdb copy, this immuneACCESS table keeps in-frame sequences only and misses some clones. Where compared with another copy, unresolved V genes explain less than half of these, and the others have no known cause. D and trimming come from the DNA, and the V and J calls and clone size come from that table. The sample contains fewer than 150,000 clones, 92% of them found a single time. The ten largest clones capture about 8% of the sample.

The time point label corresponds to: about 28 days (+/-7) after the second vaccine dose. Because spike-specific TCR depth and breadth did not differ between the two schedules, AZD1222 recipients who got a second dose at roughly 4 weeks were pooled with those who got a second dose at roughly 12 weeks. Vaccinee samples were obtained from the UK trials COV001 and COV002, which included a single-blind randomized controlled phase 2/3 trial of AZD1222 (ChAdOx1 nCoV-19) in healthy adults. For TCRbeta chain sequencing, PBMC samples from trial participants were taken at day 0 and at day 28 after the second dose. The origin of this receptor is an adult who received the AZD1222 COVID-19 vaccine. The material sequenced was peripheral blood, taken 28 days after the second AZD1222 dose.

In nucleotides, the sequence is TGTGCCAGCAGTGAAGCGAACAGGGTGAATGAAAAACTGTTTTTT. It translates as CASSEANRVNEKLFF. This chain is built from TRBV6-1 and TRBJ1-4; a tentative D call is TRBD1 (6 bases match). CDR1 and CDR2, looked up from the germline V gene, are MNHNS and SASEGT. The cysteine opens and the phenylalanine closes a CDR3 of 15 amino acids. The DNA shown is the 45-base CDR3, in frame from base 1. Trimming costs V 0 bases and J 5 bases, and their ends lie 10 bases apart.